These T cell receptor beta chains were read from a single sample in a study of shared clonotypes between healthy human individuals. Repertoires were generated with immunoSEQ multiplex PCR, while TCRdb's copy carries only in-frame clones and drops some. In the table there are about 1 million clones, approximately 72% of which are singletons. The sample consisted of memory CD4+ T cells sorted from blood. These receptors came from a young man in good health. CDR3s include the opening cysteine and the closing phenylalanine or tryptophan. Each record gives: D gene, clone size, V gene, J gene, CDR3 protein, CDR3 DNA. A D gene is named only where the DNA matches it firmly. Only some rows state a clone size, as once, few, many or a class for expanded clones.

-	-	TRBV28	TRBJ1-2	CASSLTSGYTF	TGTGCCAGCAGTTTGACATCTGGCTACACCTTC
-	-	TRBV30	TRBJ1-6	CAWSSPETARTPLHF	TGTGCCTGGAGTTCCCCAGAGACGGCGCGGACACCCCTCCACTTT
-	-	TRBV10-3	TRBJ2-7	CAISETGLYEQYF	TGTGCCATCAGTGAGACAGGACTTTACGAGCAGTACTTC
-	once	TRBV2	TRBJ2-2	CASSGDTGELFF	TGTGCCAGTAGCGGTGACACCGGGGAGCTGTTTTTT
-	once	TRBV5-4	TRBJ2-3	CASSLGGGSTDTQYF	TGTGCCAGCAGCTTGGGAGGTGGGAGCACAGATACGCAGTATTTT
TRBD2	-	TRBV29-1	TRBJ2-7	CSVGGGTNYEQYF	TGCAGCGTTGGGGGGGGTACCAACTACGAGCAGTACTTC
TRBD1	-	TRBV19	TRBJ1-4	CASSINGQAGEKLFF	TGTGCCAGTAGTATAAACGGACAGGCGGGTGAAAAACTGTTTTTT
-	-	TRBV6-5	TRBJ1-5	CASSPTGWSNQPQHF	TGTGCCAGCAGTCCAACAGGGTGGAGCAATCAGCCCCAGCATTTT
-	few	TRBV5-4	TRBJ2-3	CASSQGGGLPKAQYF	TGTGCCAGCAGCCAGGGGGGCGGATTGCCGAAGGCGCAGTATTTT
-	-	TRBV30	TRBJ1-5	CAWSVQGSSNQPQHF	TGTGCCTGGAGTGTACAGGGCAGTAGCAATCAGCCCCAGCATTTT
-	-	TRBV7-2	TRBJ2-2	CASSPRQSRELFF	TGTGCCAGCAGCCCCCGACAGTCACGGGAGCTGTTTTTT
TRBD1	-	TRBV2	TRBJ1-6	CASSGGTANSPLHF	TGTGCCAGCAGCGGCGGGACAGCTAATTCACCCCTCCACTTT
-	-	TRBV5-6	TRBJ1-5	CASSLGRGAASNQPQHF	TGTGCCAGCAGCTTGGGTCGGGGGGCGGCTAGCAATCAGCCCCAGCATTTT
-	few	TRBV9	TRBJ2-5	CASSVYGGAGETQYF	TGTGCCAGCAGCGTCTACGGCGGAGCAGGGGAGACCCAGTACTTC
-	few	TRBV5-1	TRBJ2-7	CASSPNRDGPYEQYF	TGCGCCAGCAGCCCAAACCGGGACGGACCCTACGAGCAGTACTTC
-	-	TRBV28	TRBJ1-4	CASFGGGGEKLFF	TGTGCCAGCTTCGGGGGGGGAGGAGAAAAACTGTTTTTT
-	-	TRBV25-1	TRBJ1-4	CASNRGVNEKLFF	TGTGCCAGCAACCGGGGGGTTAATGAAAAACTGTTTTTT
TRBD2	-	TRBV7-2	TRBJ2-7	CASSTSGTSAFEQYF	TGTGCCAGCAGCACCTCCGGGACTAGCGCTTTCGAGCAGTACTTC
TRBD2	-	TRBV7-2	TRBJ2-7	CASSPTSGYEQYF	TGTGCCAGCAGCCCTACTAGCGGCTACGAGCAGTACTTC
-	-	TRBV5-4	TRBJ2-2	CASSLDVSGNTGELFF	TGTGCCAGCAGCTTGGATGTTAGCGGGAACACCGGGGAGCTGTTTTTT
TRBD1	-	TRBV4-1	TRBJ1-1	CASREDRGLLNTEAFF	TGCGCCAGCAGAGAGGACAGGGGGCTTCTGAACACTGAAGCTTTCTTT
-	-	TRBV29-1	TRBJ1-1	CSVKRGNTEAFF	TGCAGCGTTAAGAGGGGGAACACTGAAGCTTTCTTT